Below, 30 T cell receptor beta chains from the same sample are listed, as sequenced in a study of CD8+ T cells in alopecia areata. RNA extraction and reverse transcription yielded cDNA as sequencing template. Profiling relied on immunoSEQ multiplex PCR, and the TCRdb table lists in-frame clones only, not all of them. The data contain more than 150,000 clones, about 60% of them singletons. Sample: CD4+ T cells sorted from blood, taken at week 0. The source of these receptors is a human donor with alopecia areata.

This clone has more than one count but fewer than ten. The chain joins TRBV20-1 to TRBJ1-2; no reliable D call. The V end lost 6 bases, the J end lost 2 bases, and 7 bases lay between the germline ends. The CDR3 contains 11 residues. Germline V gene sequence: CDR1 DFQATT, CDR2 SNEGSKA (reference sequence). CDR3 bases: TGCAGTGCCCCTCCGAACTATGGCTACACCTTC. It specifies CSAPPNYGYTF.

This rearrangement joins TRBV29-1 to TRBJ2-3, with D possibly being TRBD1 or TRBD2 (6 bases each). Germline V gives CDR1 SQVTM, CDR2 ANQGSEA. The germline V and J ends were trimmed by 2 bases and 4 bases, with 7 bases remaining between them. CDR3 length equals 12 residues. The CDR3 sequence: CSVERGADTQYF. The CDR3 DNA sequence: TGCAGCGTTGAAAGGGGGGCAGATACGCAGTATTTT.

The chain employs TRBV30 and TRBJ1-1; a weak D match, TRBD1 (5 bases). The germline V gene has CDR1 GTSNPN and CDR2 SVGIG (reference sequence). The V and J ends lost 5 bases and 0 bases respectively, with 7 bases between them. CDR3 length equals 12 residues. The CDR3 DNA reads TGTGCCTGGCAGGGTTTGAACACTGAAGCTTTCTTT. Translating gives CAWQGLNTEAFF.

The chain joins TRBV6-1 to TRBJ2-2, with D perhaps TRBD2 (5 bases). V was shortened by 7 bases and J by 4 bases, with 10 bases between the two germline ends. This CDR3 comprises 13 residues. Germline CDR1 MNHNS, CDR2 SASEGT. The CDR3 protein is CASTGEITGELFF. In nucleotides, the CDR3 is TGTGCCAGCACCGGGGAGATCACCGGGGAGCTGTTTTTT.

The V gene is TRBV7-2, the J gene TRBJ2-1; TRBD1 aligns across 9 bases. The V gene's germline CDR1 is SGHTA and CDR2 FQGNSA. Losses at the gene ends were 7 bases for V and 2 bases for J; bases not matched to a gene: 9. The CDR3 extends over 16 amino acids. In DNA form, the CDR3 reads TGTGCCAGCAACATGCCGGGACAGGGCCCCTACAATGAGCAGTTCTTC. As protein: CASNMPGQGPYNEQFF.

The table lists this clone with a count of one. This rearrangement joins TRBV6-5 to TRBJ1-2; 8 positions agree with TRBD1. The CDR3 length is 15 residues. Germline lookup yields CDR1 MNHEY and CDR2 SVGAGI. The V and J ends lost 5 bases and 2 bases, in that order; junction bases with no gene match: 7. The CDR3, as DNA: TGTGCCAGCAGTCTCGGACAGGGCCCGAACTATGGCTACACCTTC. Translated, it gives CASSLGQGPNYGYTF.

This clone was seen many times. This sequence joins TRBV7-9 and TRBJ1-6; TRBD1 matches at 8 bases. V lost 2 bases, J lost 8 bases, and 2 bases stayed unmatched. This CDR3 comprises 14 residues. Germline CDR1 is SEHNR and CDR2 is FQNEAQ (reference sequence). The CDR3 region has the DNA TGTGCCAGCAGCTTACACAGGGGGGATTCACCCCTCCACTTT. Its translation is CASSLHRGDSPLHF.

J is TRBJ1-5 and V is TRBV30; TRBD1 is a possible D gene (5 bases). Germline V gene sequence: CDR1 GTSNPN, CDR2 SVGIG (reference sequence). V was trimmed by 2 bases and J by 3 bases, leaving 8 bases between them. CDR3 size: 13 residues. The CDR3 bases are TGTGCCTGGAGTTTGACAGACAATCAGCCCCAGCATTTT. It is translated as CAWSLTDNQPQHF.

The chain couples TRBV30 to TRBJ1-2, with 7 bases lining up with TRBD1. From germline, CDR1 is GTSNPN and CDR2 SVGIG (reference sequence). This CDR3 has 11 residues. Losses at the gene ends were 6 bases for V and 6 bases for J; bases not matched to a gene: 4. CDR3 nucleotide sequence: TGTGCCTGCTATGACAGGGATGGCTACACCTTC. As protein: CACYDRDGYTF. Looking up the rest from reference TRBV30 and TRBJ1-2 gives the full variable domain: SQTIHQWPATLVQPVGSPLSLECTVEGTSNPNLYWYRQAAGRGLQLLFYSVGIGQISSEVPQNLSASRPQDRQFILSSKKLLLSDSGFYLCACYDRDGYTFGSGTRLTVV.

The chain is built from TRBV4-2 and TRBJ1-2, with D hard to call. Deletions cut 4 bases from V and 14 bases from J, with 23 bases between. The CDR3 runs to 14 residues. Germline CDR1 reads LGHNA; CDR2 reads YNFKEQ. DNA of the CDR3: TGTGCCAGCAGCCGCACCGGTTCCCCTATGGCTAGGACCTTC. This sequence encodes CASSRTGSPMARTF.

The V gene is TRBV29-1, the J gene TRBJ1-2, with 7 nucleotides matching TRBD1. The length of the CDR3 is 13 residues. With V trimmed by 6 bases and J by 5 bases, 9 bases remained unmatched. Germline V gives CDR1 SQVTM, CDR2 ANQGSEA. CDR3 nucleotides: TGCAGCGTCGGACCCTTACAGGGGTATGGCTACACCTTC. This codes for CSVGPLQGYGYTF.

The chain is built from TRBV30 and TRBJ1-2; D perhaps matches TRBD1 (5 bases). The CDR3 has 14 residues. From germline, CDR1 is GTSNPN and CDR2 SVGIG (reference sequence). Trimming left V 2 bases short and J 0 bases short, with 10 bases between. As DNA, the CDR3 is TGTGCCTGGAGTAGCTGGACAACTAACTATGGCTACACCTTC. It translates to CAWSSWTTNYGYTF.

V is TRBV15 and J is TRBJ1-2; D unclear. This CDR3 is 16 amino acids long. V gave up 0 bases and J gave up 7 bases, with 18 bases separating them. Germline V gives CDR1 LNHNV, CDR2 YYDKDF (reference sequence). The CDR3 is CATSRDRGVFGSGYTF. CDR3 sequence (DNA): TGTGCCACCAGCAGAGATCGAGGCGTTTTCGGGTCTGGCTACACCTTC.

V usage is TRBV27 and J usage is TRBJ2-7, with 8 bases fitting TRBD1. J was trimmed by 8 bases and V by 2 bases; bases with no gene match: 5. The germline V gene encodes CDR1 MNHEY and CDR2 SMNVEV (reference sequence). The CDR3 has 13 residues. As DNA, the CDR3 is TGTGCCAGCAGTTTAGGCACAGGGGGTCAGCAGTACTTC. Translated: CASSLGTGGQQYF.

V is TRBV18 and J is TRBJ2-7; possibly TRBD1 or TRBD2 for D (6 bases each). The CDR3 sequence is 15 residues long. Trimming took 2 bases from V and 0 from J, leaving 11 bases between them. Germline CDR1 reads KGHSH; CDR2 reads LQKENI. CDR3 sequence: CASSPGGTRSYEQYF. DNA for the CDR3: TGTGCCAGCTCACCAGGGGGGACACGCTCCTACGAGCAGTACTTC.

The rearrangement links TRBV19 to TRBJ1-2, with 8 bases fitting TRBD1. Looked up from germline, CDR1 is LNHDA and CDR2 is SQIVND (reference sequence). After removal of 3 bases from V and 3 bases from J, the junction contained 0 bases not matched to a gene. The CDR3 is 13 amino acids. CDR3 DNA sequence: TGTGCCAGTAGTATGGACAGGGACTATGGCTACACCTTC. As protein: CASSMDRDYGYTF.

This chain links TRBV5-1 with TRBJ1-1, with D hard to call. Germline CDR1 reads SGHRS; CDR2 reads YFSETQ. CDR3 length: 14 amino acids. Deletions cut 1 base from V and 4 bases from J, with 11 bases between. CDR3 DNA: TGCGCCAGCAGCTTGATAAGTGAGAGCACTGAAGCTTTCTTT. It codes for CASSLISESTEAFF.

In this sample, this clone turned up a few times. This rearrangement joins TRBV7-9 to TRBJ1-1, with D unresolved. The CDR3 length is 13 residues. In germline, CDR1 is SEHNR, CDR2 FQNEAQ (reference sequence). V gave up 2 bases and J gave up 9 bases, with 13 bases separating them. The CDR3 bases are TGTGCCAGCAGCTTAAACTCCCTGGGCCAAGCTTTCTTT. It codes for CASSLNSLGQAFF.

This clone was counted a few times. J is TRBJ1-1 and V is TRBV6-5; D uncertain. Germline assignment: CDR1 MNHEY and CDR2 SVGAGI. Trimming shortened V by 5 bases and J by 4 bases, and 11 bases separated the two germline ends. The CDR3 sequence is 13 residues long. The CDR3 coding sequence is TGTGCCAGCAGTCCCCTCACGGTCACTGAAGCTTTCTTT. This sequence encodes CASSPLTVTEAFF.

The V gene is TRBV5-6, the J gene TRBJ1-6; tentatively, D is TRBD1 (5 bases). Trimming left V 4 bases short and J 2 bases short, with 16 bases between. CDR3 length: 17 amino acids. From germline, CDR1 is SGHDT and CDR2 YYEEEE. The CDR3 coding sequence is TGTGCCAGCAGCCTACGACAGTGGGGAACCTATAATTCACCCCTCCACTTT. Encoded protein: CASSLRQWGTYNSPLHF.

This sequence joins TRBV21-1 and TRBJ2-5. TRBV21-1 is listed as a pseudogene. The CDR3 extends over 17 amino acids. The CDR3 is CASTYRTGGAFQETQYF. The DNA of the CDR3 is TGTGCCAGCACCTATCGGACTGGTGGGGCATTCCAAGAGACCCAGTACTTC.

This chain uses TRBV2 with TRBJ2-5; D ambiguous. Trimming shortened V by 3 bases and J by 3 bases, and 8 bases separated the two germline ends. This CDR3 contains 13 residues. Germline V gives CDR1 SNHLY, CDR2 FYNNEI. CDR3 coding DNA: TGTGCCAGCAGTGAGACACCAAAAGAGACCCAGTACTTC. This translates into CASSETPKETQYF.

The V gene is TRBV4-2, the J gene TRBJ1-4; D might be TRBD1 (6 bases). Germline V CDR1 and CDR2: LGHNA, YNFKEQ. This CDR3 region has 15 residues. Trimming took 4 bases from V and 1 from J, leaving 10 bases between them. The CDR3 here is CASSPSGQTNEKLFF. In nucleotides, the CDR3 is TGTGCCAGCAGCCCCTCGGGACAAACTAATGAAAAACTGTTTTTT.

The rearrangement joins TRBV6-1 to TRBJ2-7; 10 nucleotides match TRBD1. This CDR3 has 15 residues. V lost 5 bases, J lost 2 bases, and 6 bases stayed unmatched. Germline V CDR1 and CDR2: MNHNS, SASEGT. CDR3 protein: CASSPSGTGAYEQYF. DNA for the CDR3: TGTGCCAGCAGTCCGTCGGGGACAGGGGCCTACGAGCAGTACTTC.

The J gene is TRBJ2-5, the V gene TRBV5-1; unclear D gene. Per germline, CDR1 SGHRS and CDR2 YFSETQ. Trimming pared 4 bases from V and 4 bases from J, leaving 8 bases between. The CDR3 length is 12 residues. The chain's CDR3 is CASSPTPETQYF. The CDR3 DNA sequence: TGCGCCAGCAGCCCGACCCCAGAGACCCAGTACTTC.

This chain links TRBV5-1 with TRBJ1-5; 11 bases are a match to TRBD1. The junction had 3 bases not matched to a gene; V was cut back by 0 bases and J by 7 bases. The length of the CDR3 is 15 residues. Germline assignment: CDR1 SGHRS and CDR2 YFSETQ. This CDR3 is CASSLEGQGGQPQHF. The CDR3 coding sequence is TGCGCCAGCAGCTTGGAGGGACAGGGGGGCCAGCCCCAGCATTTT.

The table lists this clone with a few counts. The chain has TRBV2 and TRBJ1-4; no definite D call. V was pared by 4 bases and J by 7 bases, with 7 bases between. This CDR3 comprises 12 residues. Germline lookup yields CDR1 SNHLY and CDR2 FYNNEI. The chain's CDR3 is CASSVRPEKLFF. The CDR3 DNA reads TGTGCCAGCAGTGTGCGACCTGAAAAACTGTTTTTT.

At least ten counts were recorded for this clone. The chain has TRBV14 and TRBJ2-6; the D gene is possibly TRBD2 (5 bases). CDR3 size: 16 residues. The V gene lost 1 base and the J gene lost 0 bases, with 7 bases spanning the gap. The germline V gene has CDR1 SGHDN and CDR2 FVKESK. The CDR3 DNA is TGTGCCAGCAGCCAAGTTGGAGGCTCTGGGGCCAACGTCCTGACTTTC. Its protein is CASSQVGGSGANVLTF. The full variable domain, its missing parts supplied by reference TRBV14 and TRBJ2-6, is EAGVTQFPSHSVIEKGQTVTLRCDPISGHDNLYWYRRVMGKEIKFLLHFVKESKQDESGMPNNRFLAERTGGTYSTLKVQPAELEDSGVYFCASSQVGGSGANVLTFGAGSRLTVL.

The chain is built from TRBV30 and TRBJ1-6; unclear D gene. Trimming took off 0 bases at V and 0 bases at J, with 6 bases between the two ends. Germline V lookup: CDR1 GTSNPN, CDR2 SVGIG (reference sequence). The CDR3 is 15 residues long. The CDR3, as DNA: TGTGCCTGGAGTGTGCCAAGCTCCTATAATTCACCCCTCCACTTT. This gives the protein CAWSVPSSYNSPLHF.

The table lists this clone with a few counts. This chain connects TRBV29-1 to TRBJ1-2, with D possibly being TRBD1 (5 bases). Germline V gene lookup returns CDR1 SQVTM and CDR2 ANQGSEA. The CDR3 contains 11 residues. Deletions cut 7 bases from V and 4 bases from J, with 10 bases between. The CDR3 bases are TGCAGCGGAAGGACATCCTATGGCTACACCTTC. Translated, it gives CSGRTSYGYTF.